Sequencing of this TCR beta chain was carried out in a study of T cell responses to AZD1222 COVID-19 vaccine. General study results and limits: Donors were chiefly white British, with a greater number of females, and clonal diversity was perhaps underestimated. Compared with day 0, the breadth and depth of the Spike-specific TCR repertoire rose significantly after two doses of AZD1222. Reportedly, close to half of spike-specific TCRs are directed against unmutated variant regions.

Method: immunoSEQ multiplex PCR; TCRdb's copy keeps in-frame clones and lacks some. The repertoire has a few hundred thousand clones, approximately 93% of them found once; the top ten carry 0.55%. For this clone: Its antigen is currently unknown.

This specimen was peripheral blood, taken on day 0 of AZD1222 vaccination. The TCR comes from an adult in good health.

As DNA, the CDR3 is TGCAGTGCTAGCGGGAGGAATGAGCAGTTCTTC. Protein sequence: CSASGRNEQFF. V gene TRBV20-1 combines with J gene TRBJ2-1, with TRBD2 identical over 7 bases. The CDR3 spans 11 residues. The junction had 0 bases not matched to a gene; V was cut back by 3 bases and J by 7 bases. In germline, CDR1 is DFQATT, CDR2 SNEGSKA (reference sequence).